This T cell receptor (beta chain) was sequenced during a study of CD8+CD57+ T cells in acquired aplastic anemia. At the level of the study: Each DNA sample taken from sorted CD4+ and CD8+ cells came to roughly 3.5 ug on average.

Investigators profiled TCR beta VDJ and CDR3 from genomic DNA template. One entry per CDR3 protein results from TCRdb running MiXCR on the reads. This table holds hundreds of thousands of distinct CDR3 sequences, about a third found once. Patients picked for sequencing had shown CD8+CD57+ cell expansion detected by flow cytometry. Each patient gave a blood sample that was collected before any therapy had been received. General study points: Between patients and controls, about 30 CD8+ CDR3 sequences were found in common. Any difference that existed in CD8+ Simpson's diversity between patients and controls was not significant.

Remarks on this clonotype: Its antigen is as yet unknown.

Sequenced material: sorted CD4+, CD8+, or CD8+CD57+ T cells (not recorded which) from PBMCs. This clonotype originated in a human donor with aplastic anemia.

CDR3 residues: CAISDTGTGGADTEAFF. The CDR3 bases are TGTGCCATCAGTGATACGGGGACAGGGGGCGCGGACACTGAAGCTTTCTTT. This chain joins TRBV10-3 and TRBJ1-1, with TRBD1 matching 12 bases. Germline values: CDR1 ENHRY, CDR2 SYGVKD. The ends lost 3 bases at V and 3 bases at J; junction bases unmatched: 8. The CDR3 is made up of 17 amino acids.